This is a list of T cell receptor beta chains from one sample in a study of Graves' ophthalmopathy and Graves' hyperthyroidism. TCRdb reprocessed the multiplex PCR reads via MiXCR and lists one record per CDR3 protein. The data show about 590,000 distinct CDR3 sequences, approximately 37% seen once. The sequenced sample was peripheral blood or thyroid tissue (not recorded which). Receptors originate from an adult man with Graves' hyperthyroidism. Each CDR3 is given with its conserved first and last residue. D genes are given only for firm matches. Size tells how often a clone was seen (once, few, many) or the class of an expanded clone, and some rows leave it out.

V,J,D,size,CDR3,DNA
TRBV12-3/TRBV12-4,TRBJ1-1,NA,NA,CASSFGRDNEAFF,TGTGCCAGCAGTTTTGGGCGCGATAATGAAGCTTTCTTT
TRBV9,TRBJ1-2,NA,many,CASTPFRGQNYGYTF,TGTGCCAGCACCCCCTTTCGTGGACAGAACTATGGCTACACCTTC
TRBV9,TRBJ2-5,NA,NA,CASSVDRMPQETQYF,TGTGCCAGCAGCGTAGACAGGATGCCCCAAGAGACCCAGTACTTC
TRBV7-9,TRBJ2-3,TRBD2,NA,CASSFSSGRLTDTQYF,TGTGCCAGCAGCTTTTCTAGCGGGAGGCTCACAGATACGCAGTATTTT
TRBV29-1,TRBJ2-3,NA,NA,CSSDYLDTQYF,TGCAGCTCTGACTACCTTGATACGCAGTATTTT
TRBV19,TRBJ1-1,NA,many,CASSIARDRGGGNTEAFF,TGTGCCAGTAGTATAGCCCGGGACCGAGGAGGCGGGAACACTGAAGCTTTCTTT
TRBV7-8,TRBJ2-3,TRBD2,NA,CATRTSGLTDTQYF,TGTGCCACCAGGACTAGCGGACTCACAGATACGCAGTATTTT
TRBV24-1,TRBJ2-1,TRBD2,NA,CATSDTLAANSYNEQFF,TGTGCCACCAGTGATACACTAGCGGCAAACTCCTACAATGAGCAGTTCTTC
TRBV7-2,TRBJ2-7,NA,many,CASSRLVLPYEQYF,TGTGCCAGCAGCAGACTAGTTCTTCCCTACGAGCAGTACTTC
TRBV28,TRBJ1-1,NA,few,CASSLPPDRLNTEAFF,TGTGCCAGCAGTTTACCCCCTGACAGGCTGAACACTGAAGCTTTCTTT
TRBV10-3,TRBJ1-1,NA,many,CAISGVSETEAFF,TGTGCCATCAGTGGGGTCTCGGAGACCGAAGCTTTCTTT
TRBV29-1,TRBJ1-3,TRBD1,NA,CSVRDRGSLNTIYF,TGCAGCGTTAGGGACAGGGGGTCTCTGAACACCATATATTTT
TRBV20-1,TRBJ2-5,TRBD1,many,CSANAPDRGKTQYF,TGCAGTGCAAACGCACCCGACAGGGGAAAGACCCAGTACTTC
TRBV10-2,TRBJ2-7,TRBD2,NA,CASSQESGLDYEQYF,TGCGCCAGCAGCCAAGAGTCAGGACTAGACTACGAGCAGTACTTC
TRBV5-4,TRBJ2-7,TRBD1,few,CASSEDTGHHRGQSF,TGTGCCAGCAGCGAGGACACAGGCCACCACAGGGGCCAATCATTC
TRBV6-5,TRBJ1-1,NA,many,CASHTAGGTEAFF,TGTGCCAGCCACACCGCCGGTGGAACTGAAGCTTTCTTT
TRBV9,TRBJ1-1,NA,many,CASSVGSQGGTEAFF,TGTGCCAGCAGCGTAGGTTCTCAGGGCGGTACTGAAGCTTTCTTT
TRBV7-2,TRBJ2-7,NA,many,CASSLTRALNYEQYF,TGTGCCAGCAGCTTAACAAGAGCCCTGAATTACGAGCAGTACTTC
TRBV20-1,TRBJ2-7,NA,NA,CSARRRASYEQYF,TGCAGTGCTAGGAGGAGGGCCTCCTACGAGCAGTACTTC
TRBV27,TRBJ1-1,NA,many,CASSWAGANTEAFF,TGTGCCAGCAGTTGGGCAGGAGCTAACACTGAAGCTTTCTTT
TRBV7-9,TRBJ2-2,NA,NA,CASSLAPTGAGELFF,TGTGCCAGCAGCTTAGCCCCGACGGGAGCCGGGGAGCTGTTTTTT
TRBV29-1,TRBJ1-6,TRBD1,NA,CSVEGGQGSSPLHF,TGCAGCGTGGAGGGCGGACAGGGGTCTTCACCCCTCCACTTT
TRBV20-1,TRBJ1-2,NA,many,CSASDGQLNYGYTF,TGCAGTGCTAGTGACGGACAGCTCAACTATGGCTACACCTTC
TRBV7-6,TRBJ1-3,NA,many,CASSLAFSRDAGNTIYF,TGTGCCAGCAGCTTAGCGTTTTCCCGAGATGCAGGAAACACCATATATTTT
TRBV6-1,TRBJ1-2,NA,many,CASSRDETPPYGYTF,TGTGCCAGCAGCAGAGACGAAACTCCACCCTATGGCTACACCTTC
TRBV19,TRBJ2-7,NA,many,CASSFGKGEQYF,TGTGCCAGTAGTTTTGGGAAGGGCGAGCAGTACTTC
TRBV10-3,TRBJ2-5,TRBD2,NA,CAISVGIAGDGETQYF,TGTGCCATCAGTGTAGGGATAGCGGGAGACGGAGAGACCCAGTACTTC
TRBV5-4,TRBJ2-7,NA,NA,CASSPEASSYGQYF,TGTGCCAGCAGCCCCGAAGCCAGTTCCTACGGGCAGTACTTT
TRBV6-5,TRBJ2-5,TRBD2,NA,CASSASGGSGETQYF,TGTGCCAGCAGTGCTAGCGGGGGGAGTGGAGAGACCCAGTACTTC